These T cell receptor beta chains were read from a single sample in a study of tumor and adjacent non-tumor tissue in lung cancer. In TCRdb, the multiplex PCR reads were re-called with MiXCR into one record per CDR3 protein. The sample records about 80,000 distinct CDR3 sequences, roughly 75% being singletons. Sequencing used lung tumor tissue. Source of these receptors: a woman in her seventies with non-small cell lung cancer. Each CDR3 is given with its conserved first and last residue. The D gene is left open where the match is weak. Where a row states a size, it is once, few, many or the class of an expanded clone; other rows omit it.

TRBV6-5	-	-	TRBJ2-2	TGTGCCAGCAGTTGCGGCCCGGGGACCGGGGAGTTGTTTTTT	CASSCGPGTGELFF
TRBV19	-	many	TRBJ2-1	TGTGCCAGTAGTATAGAAGCGGCATTCGATGAGCAGTTCTTC	CASSIEAAFDEQFF
TRBV11-1	-	-	TRBJ2-2	TGTGCCAGCACTTTAGCCGCCGGAGTGGAGCTGTTTTTT	CASTLAAGVELFF
TRBV12-3/TRBV12-4	-	many	TRBJ2-1	TGTGCCAGCAGTTTTAGTGAGCAGGAGCAGTTCTTC	CASSFSEQEQFF
TRBV6-5	TRBD1	-	TRBJ2-5	TGTGCCAGCAGGATGGACAGGAACCATGAGACCCAATACTTC	CASRMDRNHETQYF
TRBV4-2	TRBD1	-	TRBJ1-5	TGTGCCAGCCAAGATCTGCAGGGGGGTGATCAGCCCCAGCATTTT	CASQDLQGGDQPQHF
TRBV6-5	-	few	TRBJ2-1	TGTGCCAGTAGTTACTCGAACATCGGCGGGCAGTTCTTC	CASSYSNIGGQFF
TRBV28	TRBD2	-	TRBJ2-1	TGCACCAGCTTAGCGGGGGGAATCTACAATGAGCAGTTCTTC	CTSLAGGIYNEQFF
TRBV20-1	-	-	TRBJ1-1	TGCAGTGCTAGAGGCGACAGACTGATCACTGAAGCTTTCTTT	CSARGDRLITEAFF
TRBV6-5	-	-	TRBJ1-1	TGTGCCAGCAGTAGTGGGAGAAAAGGACGGGGTGCCCTGGTGACTGAAGCTTTCTTT	CASSSGRKGRGALVTEAFF
TRBV6-5	-	-	TRBJ2-5	TGTGCCAGCGGTTACTTGGGTGGCGAGACCCAATACTTC	CASGYLGGETQYF
TRBV12-3/TRBV12-4	-	-	TRBJ1-1	TGTGCCAGCAGTTGGGGAGAGAGTGGGGCCACTGAAGCTTTCTTT	CASSWGESGATEAFF
TRBV20-1	TRBD1	few	TRBJ1-1	TGCAGTGCTAGAGGGACAGGGGGCAGGACTGAAGCTTTCTTT	CSARGTGGRTEAFF